These 28 T cell receptor beta chains came from one sample sequenced in a study of cytotoxic CD8 clonotypes in ibrutinib-treated CLL. Clones were sequenced by immunoSEQ multiplex PCR, and TCRdb holds only the in-frame ones, with some missing. The table lists 330,000 or so clones, 60% to 80% of them singletons. The sample consisted of PBMCs, taken after 36 months of ibrutinib treatment. The receptors were gathered from a human donor with chronic lymphocytic leukemia.

The chain is built from TRBV30 and TRBJ2-5, with D perhaps TRBD2 (7 bases). This CDR3 has 12 residues. Between the trimmed V and J ends, which lost 2 bases and 5 bases, there was a span of 9 bases. Germline lookup yields CDR1 GTSNPN and CDR2 SVGIG (reference sequence). Written as DNA, the CDR3 is TGTGCCTGGAGTAGGGGGGGGGAGACCCAGTACTTC. This encodes CAWSRGGETQYF.

CDR3 loop: CASSQDGPGGRSTEAFF. The CDR3 DNA reads as TGTGCCAGCAGCCAAGATGGTCCCGGGGGCCGATCCACTGAAGCTTTCTTT. The rearrangement uses TRBV4-2 and TRBJ1-1, with D perhaps matching TRBD1 (6 bases). Germline loops: CDR1 LGHNA, CDR2 YNFKEQ. Trimming shortened V by 0 bases and J by 4 bases, and 18 bases separated the two germline ends. The CDR3 is made up of 17 amino acids.

V gene TRBV7-9 combines with J gene TRBJ1-2; 10 bases match TRBD1. There are 13 residues in the CDR3. Germline CDR1 is SEHNR and CDR2 is FQNEAQ (reference sequence). Trimming removed 5 bases from V and 8 bases from J; junction bases left unmatched: 5. CDR3 sequence: CASSAGQGSGYTF. The CDR3 DNA is TGTGCCAGCAGCGCGGGACAGGGGAGCGGCTACACCTTC.

The V and J genes are TRBV18 and TRBJ2-5; D remains unclear. The CDR3 sequence is 13 residues long. V was shortened by 2 bases and J by 4 bases, with 8 bases between the two germline ends. Germline CDR1 and CDR2: KGHSH and LQKENI. CDR3 loop: CASSPNTRETQYF. Here the CDR3 DNA reads TGTGCCAGCTCACCAAATACCAGAGAGACCCAGTACTTC.

J is TRBJ1-2 and V is TRBV6-1; the match to TRBD1 covers 10 bases. The CDR3 covers 14 residues. Germline V gene data show CDR1 as MNHNS and CDR2 as SASEGT. V lost 6 bases, J lost 10 bases, and 11 bases stayed unmatched. CDR3 coding DNA: TGTGCCAGCAGCCACATCGGACAGGGGGGGTCCTACACCTTC. Protein sequence: CASSHIGQGGSYTF.

The chain couples TRBV6-1 to TRBJ2-1; a weak D match, TRBD2 (6 bases). The V gene lost 8 bases and the J gene lost 4 bases, with 6 bases spanning the gap. Germline V CDR1 and CDR2: MNHNS, SASEGT. CDR3 size: 11 residues. This CDR3 is CASGGYNEQFF. The CDR3 DNA sequence: TGTGCCAGCGGGGGGTACAATGAGCAGTTCTTC.

In this sample, this clone turned up a few times. The CDR3 sequence: CASSFGRYQPQHF. DNA for the CDR3: TGTGCCAGCAGCTTCGGTCGTTATCAGCCCCAGCATTTT. The V call is TRBV7-2, the J call TRBJ1-5; no clear D gene. Germline assignment: CDR1 SGHTA and CDR2 FQGNSA. V gave up 3 bases and J gave up 5 bases, with 8 bases separating them. The CDR3 is 13 residues long.

The rearrangement uses TRBV4-1 and TRBJ2-1, with 10 bases identical to TRBD1. V gave up 3 bases and J gave up 6 bases; unmatched junction bases: 5. The CDR3 consists of 15 residues. Looked up from germline, CDR1 is MGHRA and CDR2 is YSYEKL. The DNA of the CDR3 is TGCGCCAGCAGCCAGGGACAGGGGAGGTCCAATGAGCAGTTCTTC. This codes for CASSQGQGRSNEQFF.

Regarding this clone: The sample holds other DNA sequences that translate to the same CDR3. The gene calls are TRBV27 and TRBJ2-1; TRBD2 matches 7 bases. The CDR3 consists of 16 residues. The V gene's germline CDR1 is MNHEY and CDR2 SMNVEV (reference sequence). The V and J ends lost 9 bases and 12 bases, in that order; junction bases with no gene match: 23. The CDR3 DNA follows: TGTGCCAGTAGTCCCTCTGTGGGGAGGGTTTTGTACCGGCAGTTCTTC. Its translation: CASSPSVGRVLYRQFF.

The chain combines TRBV29-1 with TRBJ1-4, with 8 bases that match TRBD1. CDR1 SQVTM and CDR2 ANQGSEA come from the germline V gene. V lost 7 bases and J lost 7; bases outside the gene matches: 8. The CDR3 runs to 13 residues. For the CDR3, the DNA is TGCAGCGGGTCAGGGGGCTCGGGTGAAAAACTGTTTTTT. Translation: CSGSGGSGEKLFF. Complete variable domain (other parts from reference TRBV29-1 and TRBJ1-4): SAVISQKPSRDICQRGTSLTIQCQVDSQVTMMFWYRQQPGQSLTLIATANQGSEATYESGFVIDKFPISRPNLTFSTLTVSNMSPEDSSIYLCSGSGGSGEKLFFGSGTQLSVL.

This chain connects TRBV27 to TRBJ1-2; TRBD1 might be the D (5 bases). V was trimmed by 5 bases and J by 0 bases, leaving 13 bases between them. This CDR3 is built from 15 residues. Germline-derived CDR1 and CDR2 are MNHEY and SMNVEV (reference sequence). The CDR3 bases are TGTGCCAGCAGTAGAAGGGGTCTAGCTAACTATGGCTACACCTTC. Its translation is CASSRRGLANYGYTF.

V gene TRBV29-1 combines with J gene TRBJ2-3; D tentatively reads TRBD1 or TRBD2 (5 bases each). Germline lookup yields CDR1 SQVTM and CDR2 ANQGSEA. V gave up 8 bases and J gave up 5 bases, with 14 bases separating them. This CDR3 contains 12 residues. Written as DNA, the CDR3 is TGCAGCACCGCCCATGGGGGAGATACGCAGTATTTT. Residues: CSTAHGGDTQYF.

The table lists this clone with a count of one. This chain uses TRBV27 with TRBJ2-3, with 11 positions matching TRBD2. The CDR3 runs to 19 residues. V was clipped by 8 bases and J by 4 bases; unmatched bases: 20. Per the germline V gene, CDR1 is MNHEY and CDR2 is SMNVEV (reference sequence). The DNA of the CDR3 is TGTGCCAGCTCAACCCCCGGGACTAGCGGTCCTATGGGCGCAGATACGCAGTATTTT. Amino acid sequence: CASSTPGTSGPMGADTQYF.

The chain joins TRBV7-9 to TRBJ1-2; D possibly corresponds to TRBD1 (5 bases). The germline V and J ends were trimmed by 2 bases and 5 bases, with 9 bases remaining between them. The CDR3 has 13 residues. Germline CDR1 reads SEHNR; CDR2 reads FQNEAQ (reference sequence). CDR3 sequence: CASSLWDGYGYTF. The CDR3 nucleotides are TGTGCCAGCAGCTTATGGGACGGATATGGCTACACCTTC. Combining the CDR3 with reference TRBV7-9 and TRBJ1-2 gives the whole variable domain DTGVSQNPRHKITKRGQNVTFRCDPISEHNRLYWYRQTLGQGPEFLTYFQNEAQLEKSRLLSDRFSAERPKGSFSTLEIQRTEQGDSAMYLCASSLWDGYGYTFGSGTRLTVV.

A few counts support this clone. The chain employs TRBV15 and TRBJ2-7; D not certain. V was trimmed by 2 bases and J by 5 bases, leaving 10 bases between them. From germline, CDR1 is LNHNV and CDR2 YYDKDF (reference sequence). The CDR3 extends over 13 amino acids. The CDR3 spells CATSRKQIDEQYF. CDR3 sequence (DNA): TGTGCCACCAGCAGAAAACAGATTGACGAGCAGTACTTC.

This chain uses TRBV25-1 with TRBJ1-3; unclear D gene. The CDR3 is 13 residues long. Trimming left V 5 bases short and J 0 bases short, with 5 bases between. Germline V gene sequence: CDR1 MGHDK, CDR2 SYGVNS. CDR3: CASSPPSGNTIYF. The CDR3 DNA follows: TGTGCCAGCAGTCCACCCTCTGGAAACACCATATATTTT.

The chain's CDR3 is CAISDGPDEQYF. CDR3 DNA: TGTGCCATCAGTGACGGGCCCGACGAGCAGTACTTC. This sequence joins TRBV10-3 and TRBJ2-7; unclear D gene. This CDR3 contains 12 residues. V lost 3 bases, J lost 5 bases, and 8 bases lay in between. The germline gives CDR1 ENHRY, CDR2 SYGVKD.

This clone came up a few times. V gene TRBV10-3 combines with J gene TRBJ1-1; possibly TRBD1 for D (5 bases). Germline V CDR1 and CDR2: ENHRY, SYGVKD. V dropped 5 bases and J dropped 5 bases, with 12 bases sitting between them. This CDR3 is built from 13 residues. CDR3 sequence reads: CAISPGGKTEAFF. CDR3 sequence (DNA): TGTGCCATCAGTCCCGGGGGGAAGACTGAAGCTTTCTTT.

The V gene is TRBV29-1, the J gene TRBJ1-1, with D unclear. The CDR3 is 11 amino acids. CDR1 is SQVTM, CDR2 ANQGSEA, per germline. V was pared by 4 bases and J by 4 bases, with 7 bases between. For the CDR3, the DNA is TGCAGCGTTGTCGCTACCACTGAAGCTTTCTTT. Translation: CSVVATTEAFF.

This clone came up a few times. J is TRBJ2-7 and V is TRBV7-8; D is possibly TRBD1 (6 bases). The germline V and J ends were trimmed by 6 bases and 3 bases, with 12 bases remaining between them. This CDR3 has 13 amino acids. CDR1 and CDR2 from the germline V gene are SGHVS and FQNEAQ. CDR3 protein: CASRATGSYEQYF. Written as DNA, the CDR3 is TGTGCCAGCAGAGCTACAGGGAGCTACGAGCAGTACTTC. The full variable domain, in which reference TRBV7-8 and TRBJ2-7 provide the parts outside the CDR3, is GAGVSQSPRYKVAKRGQDVALRCDPISGHVSLFWYQQALGQGPEFLTYFQNEAQLDKSGLPSDRFFAERPEGSVSTLKIQRTQQEDSAVYLCASRATGSYEQYFGPGTRLTVT.

The J gene is TRBJ2-5, the V gene TRBV11-2, with TRBD1 as a possible D gene (5 bases). This CDR3 is built from 15 residues. With 2 bases removed from V and 2 bases from J, the gap between germline ends came to 12 bases. Germline V gives CDR1 SGHAT, CDR2 FQNNGV. The CDR3 nucleotides are TGTGCCAGCAGCTTATTACCAGGGTTTCAAGAGACCCAGTACTTC. It codes for CASSLLPGFQETQYF.

This rearrangement joins TRBV11-2 to TRBJ2-7; tentative D call: TRBD1 (5 bases). The V gene's germline CDR1 is SGHAT and CDR2 FQNNGV. The CDR3 spans 12 residues. The germline V and J ends were trimmed by 6 bases and 6 bases, with 12 bases remaining between them. Written as DNA, the CDR3 is TGTGCCAGCAGGAAAGGGGCAACCGAGCAGTACTTC. Encoded protein: CASRKGATEQYF.

V is TRBV29-1 and J is TRBJ2-2; 7 nucleotides match TRBD1. V trimming: 6 bases; J trimming: 3 bases; junction bases outside the gene matches: 7. The CDR3 sequence is 14 residues long. Germline values: CDR1 SQVTM, CDR2 ANQGSEA. CDR3 region: CSVAGQAYTGELFF. The CDR3 nucleotides are TGCAGCGTAGCCGGACAGGCTTACACCGGGGAGCTGTTTTTT.

This clone has only a few counts. V gene TRBV6-1 combines with J gene TRBJ2-7, with 7 bases matching TRBD2. This CDR3 contains 14 residues. Germline CDR1 and CDR2: MNHNS and SASEGT. V trimming: 5 bases; J trimming: 0 bases; junction bases outside the gene matches: 4. CDR3 protein: CASSPERGSYEQYF. The CDR3 coding sequence is TGTGCCAGCAGTCCAGAGCGGGGCTCCTACGAGCAGTACTTC.

This sequence joins TRBV5-6 and TRBJ2-2, with D unclear. CDR3 length: 16 residues. In germline, CDR1 is SGHDT, CDR2 YYEEEE. With 1 base removed from V and 0 bases from J, the gap between germline ends came to 10 bases. CDR3: CASSLMVLTNTGELFF. CDR3 DNA sequence: TGTGCCAGCAGCTTGATGGTGTTAACGAACACCGGGGAGCTGTTTTTT.

The rearrangement links TRBV7-2 to TRBJ2-7; tentatively, D is TRBD1 (6 bases). V was pared by 7 bases and J by 6 bases, with 16 bases between. This CDR3 has 13 residues. The germline CDR1 and CDR2 sequences are SGHTA and FQGNSA. The CDR3 sequence is CASTVPGRGEQYF. The CDR3, as DNA: TGTGCCAGCACCGTCCCCGGCAGGGGCGAGCAGTACTTC. Looking up the rest from reference TRBV7-2 and TRBJ2-7 gives the full variable domain: GAGVSQSPSNKVTEKGKDVELRCDPISGHTALYWYRQSLGQGLEFLIYFQGNSAPDKSGLPSDRFSAERTGGSVSTLTIQRTQQEDSAVYLCASTVPGRGEQYFGPGTRLTVT.

The chain is built from TRBV19 and TRBJ1-5; no definite D call. CDR3 length: 13 amino acids. CDR1 and CDR2 from the germline V gene are LNHDA and SQIVND (reference sequence). V was clipped by 5 bases and J by 5 bases, with 10 bases between them. The CDR3 protein is CASSSYSDQPQHF. The DNA for the CDR3 is TGTGCCAGTAGTTCCTACAGTGATCAGCCCCAGCATTTT.

The J gene is TRBJ2-5, the V gene TRBV27; tentatively, D is TRBD1 (6 bases). The V and J ends lost 10 bases and 1 base respectively, with 19 bases between them. Per the germline V gene, CDR1 is MNHEY and CDR2 is SMNVEV (reference sequence). This CDR3 comprises 15 residues. CDR3 region: CANLPAGATQETQYF. CDR3 nucleotides: TGTGCCAACCTACCGGCAGGGGCGACCCAAGAGACCCAGTACTTC.